These 27 T cell receptor beta chains were all obtained from the same sample, sequenced in a study of technical replicates of blood from a handful of donors (dated 2017 in TCRdb). Preparation of the library involved the immunoSEQ multiplex PCR assay. TCRdb took this table from immuneACCESS and kept in-frame rearrangements with V and J called. Such tables lack part of the clones; where checked against another copy, unresolved V genes explain under half of the gap, and the rest is unexplained. The sample yields roughly 82,000 clones; under 96% were counted once. The ten most abundant clones make up roughly 0.34% of the sample. Sequenced: T cells isolated from PBMCs. Receptors were obtained from a human donor in good health.

The chain joins TRBV19 to TRBJ2-7; no reliable D call. Germline V lookup: CDR1 LNHDA, CDR2 SQIVND (reference sequence). This CDR3 is built from 14 residues. V was cut by 2 bases and J by 4 bases, with 12 bases left in between. CDR3 protein: CASSISLVDYEQYF. Here the CDR3 DNA reads TGTGCCAGTAGTATAAGTCTAGTGGATTACGAGCAGTACTTC.

The chain links TRBV27 to TRBJ2-7; 11 nucleotides line up with TRBD2. V shed 1 base and J 6 bases; nucleotides not matched to a gene: 11. Germline CDR1 MNHEY, CDR2 SMNVEV (reference sequence). The CDR3 is made up of 17 amino acids. The CDR3 DNA follows: TGTGCCAGCAGTTTATTCCGGATAGCGGGAGGGCGTTTCGAGCAGTACTTC. The encoded protein is CASSLFRIAGGRFEQYF.

The chain has TRBV7-3 and TRBJ2-7, with 13 positions matching TRBD2. V lost 5 bases, J lost 6 bases, and 10 bases stayed unmatched. The CDR3 covers 16 residues. Germline lookup yields CDR1 SGHTA and CDR2 FQGTGA. CDR3 bases: TGTGCCAGCAGCCCACACGGACTAGCGGGAGTTCGCGAGCAGTACTTC. Translated: CASSPHGLAGVREQYF. Complete variable domain (other parts from reference TRBV7-3 and TRBJ2-7): GAGVSQTPSNKVTEKGKYVELRCDPISGHTALYWYRQSLGQGPEFLIYFQGTGAADDSGLPNDRFFAVRPEGSVSTLKIQRTERGDSAVYLCASSPHGLAGVREQYFGPGTRLTVT.

This chain joins TRBV14 and TRBJ2-5, with a possible D match to TRBD2 (5 bases). The V end lost 6 bases, the J end lost 5 bases, and 13 bases lay between the germline ends. Germline V lookup: CDR1 SGHDN, CDR2 FVKESK. The CDR3 is 13 amino acids. CDR3 sequence: CASSSGRRETQYF. Written as DNA, the CDR3 is TGTGCCAGCAGTTCGGGAAGGAGGGAGACCCAGTACTTC.

J is TRBJ2-1 and V is TRBV19; 10 bases agree with TRBD1. With V trimmed by 5 bases and J by 6 bases, 4 bases remained unmatched. The CDR3 covers 14 residues. Per germline, CDR1 LNHDA and CDR2 SQIVND (reference sequence). This chain's CDR3 is CASSGDRGPNEQFF. The DNA of the CDR3 is TGTGCCAGTAGTGGGGACAGGGGACCCAATGAGCAGTTCTTC.

The chain is built from TRBV7-6 and TRBJ1-1; a weak D match, TRBD1 (5 bases). V lost 1 base, J lost 3 bases, and 15 bases lay in between. The CDR3 covers 16 residues. Germline CDR1 reads SGHVS; CDR2 reads FNYEAQ. The CDR3 sequence: CASSLESRTLDTEAFF. The CDR3 DNA reads as TGTGCCAGCAGCTTAGAGAGTAGGACACTTGACACTGAAGCTTTCTTT.

The chain is built from TRBV5-1 and TRBJ2-1, with D hard to call. The CDR3 covers 14 residues. Trimming pared 1 base from V and 6 bases from J, leaving 11 bases between. Germline lookup yields CDR1 SGHRS and CDR2 YFSETQ. CDR3 residues: CASSLPRLGNEQFF. The DNA for the CDR3 is TGCGCCAGCAGCTTGCCTAGGTTGGGCAATGAGCAGTTCTTC.

This chain connects TRBV15 to TRBJ2-7, with D possibly matching TRBD1 (7 bases). The CDR3 extends over 14 amino acids. Trimming removed 1 base from V and 6 bases from J, with 13 bases in between. Germline CDR1 reads LNHNV; CDR2 reads YYDKDF (reference sequence). CDR3 sequence reads: CATSRARGEFEQYF. The DNA for the CDR3 is TGTGCCACCAGCAGAGCCAGGGGGGAGTTCGAGCAGTACTTC.

As DNA, the CDR3 is TGCGCCAGCAGCCAAGATCCTCCAGGGGAGGGGTGGACTGAAGCTTTCTTT. Translated: CASSQDPPGEGWTEAFF. The chain couples TRBV4-3 to TRBJ1-1; TRBD1 is a possible D gene (6 bases). V was clipped by 0 bases and J by 5 bases, with 19 bases between them. Germline CDR1 reads LGHNA; CDR2 reads YSLEER. This CDR3 region has 17 residues.

Turning to this clone: One end of the junction fails to match germline, which may point to a read error. The V gene is TRBV6-6, the J gene TRBJ2-1; TRBD1 agrees at 8 bases. Germline CDR1 is MNHNY and CDR2 is SVGAGI (reference sequence). The length of the CDR3 is 16 residues. Written as DNA, the CDR3 is TGTGCCAGCAATTACCGAGCAACAGGGGGGTTCAATGAGCAGTTCTTC. Its translation: CASNYRATGGFNEQFF.

This clone has a single count. J is TRBJ2-7 and V is TRBV4-1; 8 bases map to TRBD2. The ends lost 4 bases at V and 2 bases at J; junction bases unmatched: 16. This CDR3 contains 18 residues. Germline values: CDR1 MGHRA, CDR2 YSYEKL. The CDR3 here is CASSLTIPSSGRAYEQYF. CDR3 sequence (DNA): TGCGCCAGCAGCCTAACCATCCCTTCCAGCGGGAGAGCCTACGAGCAGTACTTC.

This sequence joins TRBV7-6 and TRBJ2-5, with D possibly matching TRBD1 (6 bases). V lost 5 bases and J 1 base, leaving 20 bases between the germline ends. Germline loops: CDR1 SGHVS, CDR2 FNYEAQ. The CDR3 is made up of 17 amino acids. This chain's CDR3 is CASSPRTADKGQETQYF. The CDR3 DNA sequence: TGTGCCAGCAGCCCGCGGACAGCGGACAAAGGCCAAGAGACCCAGTACTTC.

V gene TRBV28 combines with J gene TRBJ2-5; perhaps TRBD1 as D (5 bases). The CDR3 sequence is 12 residues long. V dropped 5 bases and J dropped 10 bases, with 14 bases sitting between them. CDR1 is MDHEN and CDR2 is SYDVKM in the germline V gene. The CDR3 region is CASSPLLGDQYF. CDR3 DNA: TGTGCCAGCAGTCCTTTGCTAGGGGACCAGTACTTC. Full variable domain (remainder filled in from reference TRBV28 and TRBJ2-5): DVKVTQSSRYLVKRTGEKVFLECVQDMDHENMFWYRQDPGLGLRLIYFSYDVKMKEKGDIPEGYSVSREKKERFSLILESASTNQTSMYLCASSPLLGDQYFGPGTRLLVL.

The CDR3 is CASSLVVGYEQYF. The CDR3 nucleotides are TGTGCCAGCAGCTTAGTAGTCGGGTACGAGCAGTACTTC. This chain links TRBV7-2 with TRBJ2-7; D gene unclear. Germline CDR1 is SGHTA and CDR2 is FQGNSA. The CDR3 has 13 residues. Trimming cost V 1 base and J 4 bases, with 8 bases left between them.

The chain uses TRBV27 and TRBJ2-3; the match to TRBD1 covers 8 bases. V gave up 7 bases and J gave up 6 bases; unmatched junction bases: 12. The CDR3 runs 15 residues. Germline values: CDR1 MNHEY, CDR2 SMNVEV (reference sequence). CDR3 in amino acids: CASKGQDRVYDTQYF. CDR3 coding DNA: TGTGCCAGCAAAGGACAGGACAGGGTCTACGATACGCAGTATTTT.

The chain recombines TRBV7-2 with TRBJ1-1; a possible D gene is TRBD1 (5 bases). The germline gives CDR1 SGHTA, CDR2 FQGNSA. The CDR3 covers 14 residues. The V gene lost 2 bases and the J gene lost 3 bases, with 10 bases spanning the gap. CDR3 loop: CASSLFLGDTEAFF. The CDR3 coding sequence is TGTGCCAGCAGCTTATTCTTAGGGGACACTGAAGCTTTCTTT.

This chain links TRBV7-2 with TRBJ2-2; D perhaps matches TRBD2 (5 bases). Germline CDR1 SGHTA, CDR2 FQGNSA. The germline V and J ends were trimmed by 5 bases and 8 bases, with 9 bases remaining between them. The CDR3 length is 12 residues. The CDR3 DNA follows: TGTGCCAGCAGCCGGGGATGGGGGGAGCTGTTTTTT. Its translation: CASSRGWGELFF.

This chain links TRBV5-1 with TRBJ2-1; 7 bases are shared with TRBD2. Germline loops: CDR1 SGHRS, CDR2 YFSETQ. The V and J ends lost 3 bases and 2 bases, in that order; junction bases with no gene match: 8. There are 16 residues in the CDR3. The CDR3 spells CASSSELATAYNEQFF. CDR3 DNA sequence: TGCGCCAGCAGCTCCGAACTAGCGACTGCCTACAATGAGCAGTTCTTC.

The chain combines TRBV15 with TRBJ2-2; weak D call: TRBD2 (5 bases). The CDR3 covers 15 residues. Germline V gene sequence: CDR1 LNHNV, CDR2 YYDKDF (reference sequence). Between the trimmed V and J ends, which lost 0 bases and 6 bases, there was a span of 11 bases. The CDR3 DNA follows: TGTGCCACCAGCAGAGATAGCGAGGTTCCCGGGGAGCTGTTTTTT. Amino acid sequence: CATSRDSEVPGELFF.

The chain employs TRBV7-9 and TRBJ2-1; 9 bases agree with TRBD2. CDR1 is SEHNR, CDR2 FQNEAQ, per germline (reference sequence). The CDR3 is made up of 16 amino acids. J lost 3 bases, V lost 5 bases, and 8 bases had no gene match. The CDR3 nucleotides read TGTGCCAGCAGCGATCCAGCTAGCGGGATCTACAATGAGCAGTTCTTC. Translated: CASSDPASGIYNEQFF. Full variable domain (outside the CDR3, taken from reference TRBV7-9 and TRBJ2-1): DTGVSQNPRHKITKRGQNVTFRCDPISEHNRLYWYRQTLGQGPEFLTYFQNEAQLEKSRLLSDRFSAERPKGSFSTLEIQRTEQGDSAMYLCASSDPASGIYNEQFFGPGTRLTVL.

V usage is TRBV28 and J usage is TRBJ2-4, with a weak D call TRBD1 (6 bases). The germline V gene has CDR1 MDHEN and CDR2 SYDVKM. V lost 4 bases, J lost 7 bases, and 23 bases lay in between. There are 17 residues in the CDR3. The CDR3 coding sequence is TGTGCCAGCAGTTCGCCCAGGGGCGCACTCCCTGGGAACATTCAGTACTTC. Translation gives CASSSPRGALPGNIQYF.

This chain uses TRBV5-4 with TRBJ2-4; the D gene is possibly TRBD1 (5 bases). V shed 5 bases and J shed 8 bases, with 14 bases lying between them. Germline V gene sequence: CDR1 SGHNT, CDR2 YYREEE (reference sequence). CDR3 length: 13 amino acids. The CDR3 here is CASSVTDKDIQYF. The CDR3 DNA sequence: TGTGCCAGCAGTGTCACGGACAAGGACATTCAGTACTTC.

This clone appeared once. This rearrangement joins TRBV7-2 to TRBJ1-3; 8 positions match TRBD1. Germline CDR1 reads SGHTA; CDR2 reads FQGNSA. This CDR3 comprises 17 residues. V shed 4 bases, J shed 0 bases, and the junction held 8 bases outside the gene matches. The CDR3 nucleotides read TGTGCCAGCAGCTATGGACAGGGCCCAACCTCTGGAAACACCATATATTTT. Its translation is CASSYGQGPTSGNTIYF.

The J gene is TRBJ2-7, the V gene TRBV29-1; a possible D gene is TRBD1 (5 bases). The germline V and J ends were trimmed by 4 bases and 4 bases, with 14 bases remaining between them. This CDR3 has 13 residues. The germline V gene has CDR1 SQVTM and CDR2 ANQGSEA. This chain's CDR3 is CSVVASGFYEQYF. The CDR3 DNA follows: TGCAGCGTTGTGGCGTCAGGGTTTTACGAGCAGTACTTC.

V gene TRBV28 combines with J gene TRBJ1-1, with D possibly matching TRBD1 (6 bases). The V gene's germline CDR1 is MDHEN and CDR2 SYDVKM. The CDR3 contains 15 residues. V was trimmed by 6 bases and J by 4 bases, leaving 18 bases between them. The CDR3 DNA is TGTGCCAGCAGCACGCTACAGGGATCTGGCACTGAAGCTTTCTTT. This translates into CASSTLQGSGTEAFF.

Regarding this clone: Mismatch with germline at one junction end may stem from a read error. The V gene is TRBV2, the J gene TRBJ2-1; 10 bases are shared with TRBD2. CDR3 length: 12 residues. The germline V gene encodes CDR1 SNHLY and CDR2 FYNNEI. CDR3 protein: CASSEFEREGIF. The CDR3 region has the DNA TGTGCCAGCAGTGAATTCGAGCGGGAGGGGATCTTC.

The V gene is TRBV19, the J gene TRBJ1-4; D perhaps matches TRBD1 (5 bases). The CDR3 contains 14 residues. Trimming removed 6 bases from V and 4 bases from J, with 12 bases in between. Per germline, CDR1 LNHDA and CDR2 SQIVND (reference sequence). The CDR3 coding sequence is TGTGCCAGTAGGAGTCGGACATTTAATGAAAAACTGTTTTTT. Residues: CASRSRTFNEKLFF.